These 26 T cell receptor beta chains share one sample of origin, sequenced in a study of spatial heterogeneity in lung cancer (dated by TCRdb to about 2019). The library relied on 5' RACE. For sequencing, a NextSeq 500 was employed. TCRdb's own reprocessing of the public reads used fastp at Q25 and MiXCR and kept productive beta chains. When rows share a CDR3 protein, they turn into one entry using the most common DNA and genes. A total of some 110,000 distinct CDR3 sequences appear in this sample, less than 15% of them only once. Roughly 17% of the sample goes to the ten largest clones. What this sample's time point label stands for: blood at routine non-recurrence follow-up after resection. For TCR sequencing, whole RNA was extracted from tumor and nontumor lung tissue, or from cryopreserved PBMC samples, and no cell sorting was done. The material was PBMCs, obtained at follow-up. Receptors were obtained from a male donor with early-stage non-small cell lung cancer.

Only a few counts were recorded for this clonotype. The chain couples TRBV5-1 to TRBJ1-2; 7 bases fit TRBD1. CDR1 SGHRS and CDR2 YFSETQ come from the germline V gene. The trim removed 7 bases at V and 8 bases at J, leaving 20 bases unmatched. The CDR3 totals 16 residues. CDR3 sequence: CASLFRPGQTSSGYTF. The CDR3 DNA sequence: TGCGCCAGCTTGTTTAGACCGGGACAGACCAGTAGCGGCTACACCTTC.

V gene TRBV12-3 or TRBV12-4 combines with J gene TRBJ2-5; possibly TRBD1 for D (6 bases). Deletions cut 4 bases from V and 5 bases from J, with 11 bases between. The CDR3 totals 13 residues. The CDR3 DNA follows: TGTGCCAGCAGTTATGGGGGCTCGGAGACCCAGTACTTC. Translating it yields CASSYGGSETQYF.

The chain carries TRBV27 and TRBJ1-1, with D tentatively TRBD1 (5 bases). This CDR3 has 14 residues. Trimming cost V 1 base and J 6 bases, with 12 bases left between them. CDR1 MNHEY and CDR2 SMNVEV come from the germline V gene (reference sequence). The chain's CDR3 is CASSLLGRVAEAFF. CDR3 in DNA: TGTGCCAGCAGTTTATTGGGCAGGGTAGCTGAAGCTTTCTTT.

The chain employs TRBV6-5 and TRBJ1-3; possible D gene TRBD1, 5 bases. Trimming took 0 bases from V and 0 from J, leaving 9 bases between them. Germline CDR1 MNHEY, CDR2 SVGAGI. The CDR3 runs 16 residues. CDR3 DNA: TGTGCCAGCAGTTACTCCCGCGGGGCCTCTGGAAACACCATATATTTT. Protein: CASSYSRGASGNTIYF.

This clonotype was detected ten times or more. This chain connects TRBV7-9 to TRBJ1-4; 7 bases fit TRBD1. CDR3 length: 17 residues. In germline, CDR1 is SEHNR, CDR2 FQNEAQ (reference sequence). The ends lost 1 base at V and 5 bases at J; junction bases unmatched: 10. CDR3 in amino acids: CASSLGSTTGSNEKLFF. In nucleotides, the CDR3 is TGTGCCAGCAGCTTAGGTTCCACGACAGGGTCCAATGAAAAACTGTTTTTT.

This clonotype has a handful of counts. The chain recombines TRBV9 with TRBJ2-1; D unclear. The germline gives CDR1 SGDLS, CDR2 YYNGEE. The germline V and J ends were trimmed by 0 bases and 4 bases, with 11 bases remaining between them. The CDR3 extends over 15 amino acids. The CDR3 DNA reads as TGTGCCAGCAGCGTAGAAAGGGTGTTTTACAATGAGCAGTTCTTC. Residues: CASSVERVFYNEQFF.

CDR3 bases: TGTGCCAGCAGCCAATCTCGGAGGGGGGGGCAAGAGACCCAGTACTTC. Its protein is CASSQSRRGGQETQYF. The chain links TRBV4-2 to TRBJ2-5, with D perhaps matching TRBD2 (7 bases). The V gene lost 2 bases and the J gene lost 2 bases, with 15 bases spanning the gap. Germline loops: CDR1 LGHNA, CDR2 YNFKEQ. CDR3 length equals 16 residues.

This clonotype is medium-sized (0.01 to 0.1%) in the sample. This may come from a read error, since a much larger clone is one base off. The chain couples TRBV20-1 to TRBJ2-5; 7 nucleotides agree with TRBD2. Germline CDR1 DFQATT, CDR2 SNEGSKA (reference sequence). V shed 0 bases, J shed 7 bases, and the junction held 11 bases outside the gene matches. This CDR3 contains 15 residues. Here the CDR3 reads CSARDSGLWAGTQYF. The CDR3 coding sequence is TGCAGTGCTAGAGATAGCGGGCTTTGGGCTGGGACCCAGTACTTC.

This clonotype was observed a few times. The chain uses TRBV7-2 and TRBJ2-5; D perhaps matches TRBD1 (5 bases). Germline CDR1 and CDR2: SGHTA and FQGNSA. The CDR3 is 16 residues long. V lost 5 bases, J lost 4 bases, and 20 bases lay in between. The CDR3 DNA is TGTGCCAGCAGCCAAAACCCAACAGGAACTCGAGAGACCCAGTACTTC. Amino acid sequence: CASSQNPTGTRETQYF.

This clonotype appeared a few times. The chain employs TRBV28 and TRBJ1-2; possibly TRBD1 for D (5 bases). Between the trimmed V and J ends, which lost 2 bases and 5 bases, there was a span of 6 bases. The CDR3 contains 12 residues. From germline, CDR1 is MDHEN and CDR2 SYDVKM. The CDR3 reads CASSLRQYGYTF. The CDR3 nucleotides are TGTGCCAGCAGTTTAAGACAGTATGGCTACACCTTC.

This chain uses TRBV20-1 with TRBJ1-5, with D tentatively TRBD1 (5 bases). The CDR3 has 13 amino acids. Looked up from germline, CDR1 is DFQATT and CDR2 is SNEGSKA (reference sequence). V lost 4 bases and J lost 3, with 10 bases in between. CDR3 sequence: CSAKDSNNQPQHF. The CDR3 nucleotides read TGCAGTGCTAAAGACAGCAACAATCAGCCCCAGCATTTT.

The chain couples TRBV5-4 to TRBJ1-1, with D tentatively TRBD1 (5 bases). V was cut by 4 bases and J by 4 bases, with 14 bases left in between. CDR3 length equals 14 residues. CDR1 is SGHNT, CDR2 YYREEE, per germline (reference sequence). The CDR3 nucleotides are TGTGCCAGCAGCGTTGACAGAGGAATCACTGAAGCTTTCTTT. It encodes CASSVDRGITEAFF.

This clonotype has only a few counts. The J gene is TRBJ2-7, the V gene TRBV5-1, with 9 bases lining up with TRBD1. CDR3 length equals 14 residues. Trimming at V came to 4 bases and at J to 2 bases, leaving 4 bases not matched to a gene. Germline V CDR1 and CDR2: SGHRS, YFSETQ. CDR3 amino acids: CASSKGQGAYEQYF. The CDR3 DNA reads as TGCGCCAGCAGCAAGGGACAGGGCGCCTACGAGCAGTACTTC.

This chain links TRBV27 with TRBJ2-3, with 11 bases that match TRBD1. The J segment lost 4 bases and the V segment lost 5 bases, leaving 8 bases of the junction unmatched. The CDR3 runs to 16 residues. The germline V gene encodes CDR1 MNHEY and CDR2 SMNVEV (reference sequence). The CDR3 spells CASSARTGGLSDTQYF. CDR3 DNA sequence: TGTGCCAGCAGTGCACGGACAGGGGGCTTGTCAGATACGCAGTATTTT.

This clonotype was observed many times. The CDR3 sequence is CASSFEGETYQPQHF. CDR3 nucleotides: TGTGCCAGCAGTTTCGAGGGTGAGACTTATCAGCCCCAGCATTTT. The chain recombines TRBV6-2 or TRBV6-3 with TRBJ1-5; no definite D call. This CDR3 contains 15 residues. Germline V gene lookup returns CDR1 MNHEY and CDR2 SVGEGT. V was shortened by 4 bases and J by 5 bases, with 15 bases between the two germline ends.

Only a few counts were recorded for this clonotype. This rearrangement joins TRBV3-1 to TRBJ2-1, with D perhaps matching TRBD2 (6 bases). Trimming stripped 4 bases from V and 2 bases from J, with 9 bases between. In germline, CDR1 is LGHDT, CDR2 YNNKEL (reference sequence). The CDR3 covers 14 residues. The CDR3 DNA sequence: TGTGCCAGCAGCCCCACGGGGGCCTACAATGAGCAGTTCTTC. Protein: CASSPTGAYNEQFF.

This clonotype was counted only a few times. V and J are TRBV28 and TRBJ2-1, with 8 bases matching TRBD1. Germline lookup yields CDR1 MDHEN and CDR2 SYDVKM. CDR3 length: 16 residues. V lost 6 bases, J lost 6 bases, and 13 bases stayed unmatched. CDR3 DNA sequence: TGTGCCAGCAGCAACCCGGCAGGGGGCTCTGGCAATGAGCAGTTCTTC. Encoded protein: CASSNPAGGSGNEQFF.

This clonotype has only a few counts. The chain joins TRBV7-2 to TRBJ2-7, with 8 bases identical to TRBD1. From germline, CDR1 is SGHTA and CDR2 FQGNSA. This CDR3 region has 12 residues. Trimming at V came to 5 bases and at J to 7 bases, leaving 4 bases not matched to a gene. The CDR3 reads CASSSRGLEQYF. The CDR3 DNA follows: TGTGCCAGCAGCAGCAGGGGGCTTGAGCAGTACTTC.

This clonotype turned up a few times. The chain couples TRBV4-3 to TRBJ1-1, with D unclear. The CDR3 sequence is 13 residues long. Trimming took 8 bases from V and 4 from J, leaving 14 bases between them. Per the germline V gene, CDR1 is LGHNA and CDR2 is YSLEER. CDR3 DNA: TGCGCCAGCGGGTGGACTCAGAGCACTGAAGCTTTCTTT. As protein: CASGWTQSTEAFF.

In its sample, this clonotype was seen many times. The chain is built from TRBV3-1 and TRBJ1-4; 10 nucleotides agree with TRBD1. Germline-derived CDR1 and CDR2 are LGHDT and YNNKEL (reference sequence). The CDR3 spans 15 residues. V shed 4 bases and J 7 bases; nucleotides not matched to a gene: 6. The CDR3 DNA sequence: TGTGCCAGCAGCCCCCGACAGGGGGCGAGTGAAAAACTGTTTTTT. It codes for CASSPRQGASEKLFF.

This clonotype was seen ten or more times. The chain links TRBV29-1 to TRBJ2-1; TRBD2 matches 9 bases. The CDR3 runs 13 residues. The germline gives CDR1 SQVTM, CDR2 ANQGSEA. With V trimmed by 6 bases and J by 7 bases, 7 bases remained unmatched. This chain's CDR3 is CSVRRLAGNEQFF. DNA for the CDR3: TGCAGCGTAAGGAGGCTAGCGGGAAATGAGCAGTTCTTC.

This clonotype was picked up a small number of times. The chain couples TRBV11-3 to TRBJ2-4; no definite D call. Germline CDR1 SGHNT, CDR2 YENEEA. The CDR3 has 12 residues. The V and J ends lost 1 base and 5 bases respectively, with 3 bases between them. The DNA for the CDR3 is TGTGCCAGCAGCTTAGGTGAAAACATTCAGTACTTC. The encoded protein is CASSLGENIQYF.

The CDR3 DNA follows: TGTGCCAGCAGTGAGATTTATTTGGGGAATTCGAACACCGGGGAGCTGTTTTTT. This codes for CASSEIYLGNSNTGELFF. The genes are TRBV2 and TRBJ2-2, with D uncertain. In germline, CDR1 is SNHLY, CDR2 FYNNEI. V was cut by 3 bases and J by 0 bases, with 17 bases left in between. The CDR3 totals 18 residues.

This clonotype has at least ten counts. The rearrangement joins TRBV20-1 to TRBJ1-2; D unresolved. The length of the CDR3 is 13 residues. Germline V gene data show CDR1 as DFQATT and CDR2 as SNEGSKA (reference sequence). Deletions cut 6 bases from V and 4 bases from J, with 15 bases between. CDR3 sequence (DNA): TGCAGTGCGGCGGGATCCTTAATCTATGGCTACACCTTC. Protein: CSAAGSLIYGYTF.

This clonotype was seen repeatedly, ten times or more. The DNA for the CDR3 is TGTGCCATCAGTGAAATGAGGGGGGAAGGCGAGCAGTACTTC. It translates to CAISEMRGEGEQYF. This chain links TRBV10-3 with TRBJ2-7; tentatively, D is TRBD1 or TRBD2 (6 bases each). The germline CDR1 and CDR2 sequences are ENHRY and SYGVKD. There are 14 residues in the CDR3. V gave up 3 bases and J gave up 6 bases, with 15 bases separating them.

This clonotype came up many times. The chain joins TRBV20-1 to TRBJ2-3; 10 bases are shared with TRBD2. V shed 0 bases and J 4 bases; nucleotides not matched to a gene: 10. CDR3 size: 17 residues. Germline CDR1 reads DFQATT; CDR2 reads SNEGSKA (reference sequence). The CDR3 region is CSARDPSSGGVADTQYF. The CDR3 nucleotides are TGCAGTGCTAGAGATCCGTCAAGCGGGGGGGTCGCAGATACGCAGTATTTT.